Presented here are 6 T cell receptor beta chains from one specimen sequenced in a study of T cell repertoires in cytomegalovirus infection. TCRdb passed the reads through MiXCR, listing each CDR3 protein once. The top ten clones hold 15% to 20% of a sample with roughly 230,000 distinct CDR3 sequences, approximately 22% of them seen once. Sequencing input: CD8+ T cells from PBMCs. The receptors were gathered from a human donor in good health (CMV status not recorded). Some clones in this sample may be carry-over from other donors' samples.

The CDR3 spells CASSETVATNEKLFF. In DNA, the CDR3 is TGTGCCAGCAGCGAGACGGTCGCAACTAATGAAAAACTGTTTTTT. The J gene is TRBJ1-4, the V gene TRBV9; no firm D call. V was trimmed by 3 bases and J by 0 bases, leaving 9 bases between them. The CDR3 contains 15 residues. CDR1 and CDR2 (germline): SGDLS, YYNGEE.

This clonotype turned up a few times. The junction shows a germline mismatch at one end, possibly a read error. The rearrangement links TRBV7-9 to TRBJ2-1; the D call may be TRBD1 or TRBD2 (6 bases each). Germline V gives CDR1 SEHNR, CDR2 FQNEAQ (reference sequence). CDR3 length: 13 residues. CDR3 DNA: TGTGCCAGCAGCTTAGGGGGGGCCGTCGGAGGGCTCTTC. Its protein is CASSLGGAVGGLF. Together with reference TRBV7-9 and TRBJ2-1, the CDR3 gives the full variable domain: DTGVSQNPRHKITKRGQNVTFRCDPISEHNRLYWYRQTLGQGPEFLTYFQNEAQLEKSRLLSDRFSAERPKGSFSTLEIQRTEQGDSAMYLCASSLGGAVGGLFGPGTRLTVL.

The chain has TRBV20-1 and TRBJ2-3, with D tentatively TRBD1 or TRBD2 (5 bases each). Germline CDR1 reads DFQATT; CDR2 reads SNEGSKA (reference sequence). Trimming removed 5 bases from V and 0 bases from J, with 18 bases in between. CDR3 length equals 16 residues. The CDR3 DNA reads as TGCAGTGCTCCGAACCGGGACCATGCTAGCACAGATACGCAGTATTTT. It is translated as CSAPNRDHASTDTQYF.

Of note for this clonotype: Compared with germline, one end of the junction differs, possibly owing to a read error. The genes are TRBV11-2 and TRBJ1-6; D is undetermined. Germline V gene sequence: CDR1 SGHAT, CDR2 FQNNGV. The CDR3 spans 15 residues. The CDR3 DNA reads TGTGCTAGCAGCTTGGGAAGTTTAATACATTCACCCCTCCACTTT. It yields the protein CASSLGSLIHSPLHF.

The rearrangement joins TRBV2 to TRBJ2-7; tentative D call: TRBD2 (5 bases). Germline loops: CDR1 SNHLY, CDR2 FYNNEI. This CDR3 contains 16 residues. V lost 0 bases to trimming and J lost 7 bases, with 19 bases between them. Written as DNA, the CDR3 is TGTGCCAGCAGTGAAGCGATGCAGGACCCCCCGGGGGAGCAGTACTTC. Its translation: CASSEAMQDPPGEQYF.

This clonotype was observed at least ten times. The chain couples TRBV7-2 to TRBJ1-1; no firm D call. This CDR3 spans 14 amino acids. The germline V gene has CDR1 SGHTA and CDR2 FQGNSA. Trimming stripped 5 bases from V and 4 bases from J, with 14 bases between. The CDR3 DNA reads TGTGCCAGCAGCCCCTCCGGGGTCATCACTGAAGCTTTCTTT. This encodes CASSPSGVITEAFF.